This T cell receptor (beta chain) stems from a study of cytomegalovirus exposure and HLA in healthy donors (dated by TCRdb to about 2017). About the study as a whole: In an earlier analysis of several hundred of the donors, about 270 Gb of sequence data and some 100 million unique TCR beta sequences from roughly 190 million T cells were reported. Approximately 310 gigabases of sequencing data and tens of millions of unique TCR sequences were included in an early release covering several hundred HLA-typed donors. The genetic ancestry cluster associated with self-reported Caucasian donors included about 84% of the 300 to 450 genotyped donors. The aim of the study was to test whether cataloging public T cell receptors could identify signatures of past pathogen exposure. The study profiled the T cell repertoires of more than 500 subjects by immunosequencing and related them to cytomegalovirus serostatus. In addition to the first cohort of roughly 670 subjects, a separate validation cohort of 120 different subjects was used. To predict cytomegalovirus infection status, the study brought together high-throughput TCR immunosequencing, statistical association of individual TCRs with disease status, and machine learning. A later analysis re-analyzed previously published TCR beta repertoires from 666 donors and added high-resolution HLA genotyping to study TCR occurrence patterns. Rather than drawing on any new phenotypic data, the later analysis identified candidate immune exposures from TCR beta sequences and the way those sequences occurred across donors. To decide whether each TCR beta V gene segment behaved as functional or pseudogenic, an earlier analysis of 587 of the donors relied on high-throughput TCR beta sequencing. Donor age, sex, ethnicity and CMV serostatus were compiled alongside the repertoire data. In a later genetic analysis, genome-wide SNP genotypes for about 55% of the roughly 700 donors were used, and that subset was treated as a discovery cohort. Every repertoire in the discovery cohort had been generated on one and the same sequencing platform. Both class I and class II loci were covered by HLA typing, at four-digit resolution. Typing coverage differed by locus: A, B, C, DRB1 and DQB1 were typed in roughly 620-640 donors, DQA1 in about 500, DPA1 in approximately 600, and DPB1 in 400 to 490. Roughly five DR-DQ haplotypes were handled as single units for association and clustering, since linkage in the cohort was strong. Among about 400 genotyped donors of the cohort, an average of roughly 230,000 unique TCR beta nucleotide sequences was sequenced per donor, of which about 18% were non-productive.

The library was generated by the immunoSEQ multiplex PCR assay. The multiplex PCR relied on a mix of 60 forward primers for TCR Vbeta segments and 13 reverse primers for TCR Jbeta segments. The CDR3 region of rearranged TCR beta genes was amplified from genomic DNA by a multiplex PCR assay. Amplified TCR beta libraries were sequenced as 87-base-pair reads on the Illumina HiSeq System. On the authors' methods: A later analysis counted about 76 million unique TCR beta chains across the 700 or so repertoires, and 10 million to 11 million of these chains were shared by at least two donors. A nearest-neighbor algorithm error-corrected the raw reads and collapsed the reads into unique sequences, merging closely related sequences to remove PCR and sequencing errors. CDR3 sequences were aligned to IMGT reference sequences to assign V, D and J gene segments. Each retained sequence needed at least a six-nucleotide match to both a V gene segment and a J gene segment. Rearrangements were called productive when the CDR3 lacked stop codons and stayed in frame with V and J; all others were non-productive. Following IMGT convention, CDR3 was defined as the stretch from the second conserved V-encoded cysteine up to the conserved J-encoded phenylalanine. The earlier analysis of approximately 590 of the donors excluded any sequence lacking an unambiguous match to a single V gene segment. An earlier analysis of several hundred of the donors classified V segments as functional when productive rearrangements were above 56.7% and as segregating when the standard deviation between donors was above 5%. A statistical classification framework was developed to diagnose cytomegalovirus status using the catalog of TCR beta chain sequences. In a later analysis, TCR nucleotide sequences were compared against IMGT/GENE-DB human TR gene sequences so that V and J genes could be assigned. The TCRdist pipeline was used in a later analysis to assign CDR3 sequences and most-parsimonious VDJ recombination scenarios. In a later analysis, every TCR beta chain was defined by the combination of its CDR3 amino acid sequence and its V-gene family, and reads without a unique V-gene family were dropped. In a later analysis, 500 to 700 highly shared, low-generation-probability nucleotide sequences were removed to address suspected cross-contamination and a sequencing artifact. For each public chain, a later analysis derived a clonal expansion index from normalized ranks of inferred template counts within each repertoire. A later analysis computed generation probabilities with a VDJ recombination model fitted to out-of-frame rearrangements, and checked the results against IGoR. A later analysis scored TCR-TCR, TCR-HLA and TCR-CMV co-occurrence with hypergeometric tests, applying a repertoire-size bias correction to TCR pairs. In a later analysis, false discovery rates were estimated by permuting HLA or CMV assignments 20 times. In a later analysis, co-occurring TCRs were grouped with DBSCAN, and TCRdist sequence similarity was added when clustering was performed within HLA-allele-positive subsets. Repertoires with fewer than 30,000 or more than 120,000 public chains were left out of co-occurrence clustering, as were five repertoires with anomalous nucleotide sharing. The table comes from immuneACCESS by way of TCRdb, which keeps in-frame sequences with V and J called. Part of the clones is missing from these tables; in studies checked, under half for an unresolved V gene and the rest for unknown reasons. V and J calls and clone size follow that table, whereas D and trimming were derived from the DNA. The sample profile shows around 150,000 clones; roughly 77% of them were found once. The top ten hold roughly 4% of the sample.

In the germline V gene, CDR1 corresponds to SQVTM and CDR2 to ANQGSEA. Spanning cysteine to phenylalanine, the CDR3 consists of 13 amino acids. Just CDR3 DNA is preserved here, 39 bases in frame from base 1. For this chain, trimming is 7 bases at the V end and 5 bases at the J end, and the number of junction bases without a gene match is 9. A remark on this clone: Its recognized antigen is unknown. One base away there is no much larger clone; base qualities are not given.

The cohort comprised around 700 healthy bone marrow donors. All cohort members were sampled while nominally healthy, although unrecorded immune exposures were likely present. Of the 666 cohort members, about 270 had a positive CMV serostatus and about 350 had a negative one, while no CMV serostatus was recorded for the donor. Every donor gave a peripheral blood sample, and the peripheral blood mononuclear cells from that sample were used for TCR beta sequencing. Genomic DNA extraction from the blood cell samples was performed with the Qiagen DNeasy Blood Extraction Kit. Results and caveats for the whole study, not just this receptor: When HLA alleles, especially DR and DQ, strongly co-occurred, TCR associations were difficult to assign to individual alleles. Broadly in line with IMGT annotations, most TCR beta V segments showed up in productive rearrangements about 87% or about 30% of the time in an earlier analysis of approximately 600 of the donors. The presence/absence analyses assumed that sequencing depth was roughly uniform across donors, and that assumption may not be true. HLA typing was unavailable for some donors at each locus, so association tests used only the typed subset. A total of 150 or so TCR beta chains were listed by the study as associated with cytomegalovirus. Several of the top co-occurrence clusters appeared to be linked to parvovirus B19, influenza, CMV and Epstein-Barr virus, according to a later analysis. Only TCR beta chains were sequenced in this cohort, and the absence of alpha or paired-chain data limited detectable features. A later analysis associated roughly 17,000 TCR beta sequences with specific HLA alleles at a false discovery rate of 0.05. A further reported finding was that TCR beta sequences accurately predicted the HLA-A and HLA-B alleles for most subjects in the first cohort. Because the 87-base-pair reads could not distinguish some IMGT-functional V segments, including TRBV6-2 and TRBV6-3, those segments were excluded. According to a later analysis, most CMV-associated TCR beta chains appeared to be HLA-restricted, and the HLA associations seemed to be driven largely by CMV exposure. In a later analysis, the rate of TCR association differed among HLA loci, with DRB1 alleles having the most associated TCRs and HLA-C alleles having the fewest. Across donors, most TCR sequences were observed very rarely, whereas some public TCRs were present in many individuals. In both the original and validation cohorts, the classifier was reported to diagnose cytomegalovirus status with high specificity and sensitivity. According to a later genetic analysis, donors in an Asian-associated ancestry cluster had fewer N-insertions in productive TCRs than the roughly 700-donor mean. An association between a missense DCLRE1C variant and V-gene and J-gene trimming of TCR beta chains was found in a later genetic analysis and replicated in an independent cohort. Because counts were too low, 15 to 20 rarely observed V segments, including chromosome 9 orphons, were left out of the earlier analysis of about 500 of the donors. In a later analysis, HLA-associated TCR beta chains showed more clonal expansion and lower generation probabilities than non-associated chains that were equally common. According to the authors, the approach could potentially be generalized to other disease states and immunological phenotypes. A cluster of highly shared sequence variants was judged likely to be a technical artifact of the sequencing pipeline. In vitro tests confirmed that a few of the cytomegalovirus-associated TCR beta chains recognize cytomegalovirus antigens. CMV serostatus was the only immune exposure information available for the cohort. Linkage disequilibrium might explain the correlated functional status among segregating V segments, but an unknown experimental factor could not be excluded.

The V and J segments used are TRBV29-1 and TRBJ2-5; TRBD1 lines up with 8 middle nucleotides. This sequence was found in a human donor in good health. The sample consisted of PBMCs. The CDR3 is CSATPGGGETQYF. The nucleotide sequence is TGCAGCGCAACCCCAGGGGGCGGTGAGACCCAGTACTTC.